The clone carrying this T cell receptor (beta chain) showed up many times. Trimming took off 3 bases at V and 3 bases at J, with 4 bases between the two ends. Germline V CDR1 and CDR2: SGHTA, FQGNSA. The CDR3 consists of 12 residues. This entry comes from a study of T-cell memory formation after mild COVID-19. Study background: Largely donor-specific TCR clusters were found.

TCRdb redid the calling of the 5' RACE reads with MiXCR, one entry per CDR3 protein. The sample records about 240,000 distinct CDR3 sequences, roughly a tenth being singletons. The receptor comes from a man younger than 35 who had mild COVID-19 (a few samples of this study predate the infection). Cell type and time point are not known. The specimen was PBMCs or a T cell subset sorted from them (not recorded which). J is TRBJ2-3 and V is TRBV7-2; unclear D gene. CDR3 bases: TGTGCCAGCAGCTTCTTTACAGATACGCAGTATTTT. Its protein is CASSFFTDTQYF.